The T cell receptor (beta chain) under discussion was sequenced for a study of cytomegalovirus exposure and HLA in healthy donors. The overall study: The same platform was used for the 130 or so validation repertoires as for the 650 to 700 first-cohort repertoires, as reported in a later analysis. Study-level findings and limits: In the 120 or so validation repertoires, about 94% of cluster scores exceeded 0, per a later analysis. Through in vitro validation, three CMV-associated chains were shown to be specific for CMV antigens.

The donors were part of the validation cohort, which consisted of some 120 subjects and was separate from the first cohort of under 850 subjects. Trimming took 0 bases from V and 5 from J; bases not matched to a gene: 5. CDR3 size: 16 residues. Germline V gene lookup returns CDR1 MNHNY and CDR2 SVGAGI (reference sequence). TCRdb's table, derived via immunoSEQ multiplex PCR, lists solely in-frame clones and lacks some. Of some 170,000 clones listed, around four fifths are singletons. Details on this clone: Its target is not known.

Sequences were obtained from PBMCs. The chain couples TRBV6-6 to TRBJ2-3; 10 positions match TRBD2. The sequence was collected from a man younger than 45 in good health and CMV-seropositive. The CDR3 DNA sequence: TGTGCCAGCAGTTACTCCCCACTAGCGGGGTTAGATACGCAGTATTTT. Translation: CASSYSPLAGLDTQYF.